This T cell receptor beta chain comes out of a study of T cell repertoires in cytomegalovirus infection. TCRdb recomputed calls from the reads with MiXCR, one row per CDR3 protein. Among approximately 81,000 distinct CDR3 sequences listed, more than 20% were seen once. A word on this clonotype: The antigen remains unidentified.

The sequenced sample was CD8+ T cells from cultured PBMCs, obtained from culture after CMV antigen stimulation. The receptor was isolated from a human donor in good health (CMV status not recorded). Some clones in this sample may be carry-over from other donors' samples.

DNA of the CDR3: TGTGCCAGCAGCTTAGATCCAGACCAAGAGACCCAGTACTTC. Encoded protein: CASSLDPDQETQYF. The chain uses TRBV7-9 and TRBJ2-5; D gene unclear. The CDR3 covers 14 residues. Trimming removed 1 base from V and 0 bases from J, with 6 bases in between. CDR1 is SEHNR, CDR2 FQNEAQ, per germline (reference sequence).